A selection of T cell receptor beta chains follows, all from one sample in a study of blood T cell repertoires in COVID-19. The repertoire was sequenced with immunoSEQ multiplex PCR; TCRdb's copy has only in-frame clones and lacks some. The table lists about 240,000 clones, roughly 91% of them singletons, with approximately 9% in the top ten. Sequences were obtained from PBMCs or T cells enriched from blood (not recorded which). These receptor sequences come from a man aged 35-49 years who had recovered from COVID-19. Both conserved end residues are part of each CDR3. A D gene is named only where the DNA matches it firmly.

d_call	v_call	j_call	cdr3_aa
TRBD1	TRBV5-1	TRBJ2-7	CASSSRDRNYEQYF
-	TRBV3-1/TRBV3-2	TRBJ2-7	CASSHFTGTLRYEQYF
TRBD1	TRBV4-1	TRBJ1-2	CASSQEKSGQLNGYTF
TRBD2	TRBV7-9	TRBJ2-7	CASSLVSSGGPSRDF
-	TRBV19	TRBJ2-2	CASSQGSNTGELFF
TRBD1	TRBV11-1	TRBJ1-5	CASVQGACNQPQHF
-	TRBV4-1	TRBJ1-2	CASSHPIGGVNGYTF
-	TRBV27	TRBJ1-5	CASSFEGNQPQHF
TRBD2	TRBV9	TRBJ2-1	CASSVERGTSGAPGTYNEQFF
-	TRBV10-2	TRBJ2-3	CASSPADTQYF
TRBD1	TRBV24-1	TRBJ2-1	CATSTGFYNEQFF
-	TRBV5-4	TRBJ1-1	CASSTRTVNTEAFF
-	TRBV24-1	TRBJ2-7	CATSDPTSSYEQYF
TRBD1	TRBV11-2	TRBJ1-1	CASSDYQGQGRTEAFF
-	TRBV30	TRBJ2-3	CAWSQGFSSTDTQYF
-	TRBV6-6	TRBJ1-5	CASGALNQPQHF
-	TRBV19	TRBJ1-6	CASSITENSPLHF
TRBD1	TRBV7-3	TRBJ2-7	CASSPGTGNYEQYF
TRBD1	TRBV18	TRBJ1-2	CASSPSGQNYGYTF
-	TRBV7-8	TRBJ2-5	CASSPRREYQETQYF
-	TRBV6-6	TRBJ2-5	CASSPARGTETQYF
-	TRBV11-3	TRBJ1-3	CASSLAAGASGNTIYF